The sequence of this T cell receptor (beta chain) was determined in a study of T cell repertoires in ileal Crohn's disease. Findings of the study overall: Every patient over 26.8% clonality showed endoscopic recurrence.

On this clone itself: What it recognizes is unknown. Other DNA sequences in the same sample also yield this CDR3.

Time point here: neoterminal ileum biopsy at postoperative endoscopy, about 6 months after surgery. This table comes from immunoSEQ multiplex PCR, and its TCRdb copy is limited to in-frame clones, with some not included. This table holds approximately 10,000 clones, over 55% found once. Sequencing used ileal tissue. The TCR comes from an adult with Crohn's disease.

The CDR3 bases are TGCGCCAGCAGCCAAGCGGGGGGAAATGAAAAACTGTTTTTT. Translating it yields CASSQAGGNEKLFF. This sequence joins TRBV4-3 and TRBJ1-4; D may be TRBD1 (5 bases). V lost 1 base, J lost 5 bases, and 8 bases lay in between. The CDR3 extends over 14 amino acids. Germline CDR1 reads LGHNA; CDR2 reads YSLEER.